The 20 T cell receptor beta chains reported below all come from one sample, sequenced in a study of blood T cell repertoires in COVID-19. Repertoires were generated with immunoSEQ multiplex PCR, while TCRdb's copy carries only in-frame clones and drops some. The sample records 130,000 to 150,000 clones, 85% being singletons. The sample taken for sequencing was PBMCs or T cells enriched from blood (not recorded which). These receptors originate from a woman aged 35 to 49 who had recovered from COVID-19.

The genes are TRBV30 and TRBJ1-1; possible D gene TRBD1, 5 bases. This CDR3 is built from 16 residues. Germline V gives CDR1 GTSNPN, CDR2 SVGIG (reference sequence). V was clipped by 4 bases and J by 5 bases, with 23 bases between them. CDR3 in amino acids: CAWIPGEGRSRTEAFF. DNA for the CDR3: TGTGCCTGGATCCCCGGGGAGGGGCGGAGTAGGACTGAAGCTTTCTTT.

CDR3: CAWSGSFQETQYF. CDR3 bases: TGTGCCTGGAGTGGAAGCTTCCAAGAGACCCAGTACTTC. The chain employs TRBV30 and TRBJ2-5; unclear D gene. CDR3 size: 13 residues. Germline V gives CDR1 GTSNPN, CDR2 SVGIG (reference sequence). Trimming took off 1 base at V and 1 base at J, with 7 bases between the two ends.

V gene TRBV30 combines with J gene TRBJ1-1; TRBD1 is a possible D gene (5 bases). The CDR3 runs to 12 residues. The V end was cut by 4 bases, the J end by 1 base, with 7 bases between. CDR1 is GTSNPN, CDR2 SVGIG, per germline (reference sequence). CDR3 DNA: TGTGCCTGGACCAGGGAGAACACTGAAGCTTTCTTT. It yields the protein CAWTRENTEAFF.

CDR3 residues: CASTPAGANVLTF. The CDR3 DNA reads TGTGCCAGCACCCCCGCTGGGGCCAACGTCCTGACTTTC. The chain links TRBV7-2 to TRBJ2-6, with D unclear. V dropped 7 bases and J dropped 2 bases, with 6 bases sitting between them. In germline, CDR1 is SGHTA, CDR2 FQGNSA. CDR3 length equals 13 residues. The full variable domain, rest sourced from reference TRBV7-2 and TRBJ2-6, is GAGVSQSPSNKVTEKGKDVELRCDPISGHTALYWYRQSLGQGLEFLIYFQGNSAPDKSGLPSDRFSAERTGGSVSTLTIQRTQQEDSAVYLCASTPAGANVLTFGAGSRLTVL.

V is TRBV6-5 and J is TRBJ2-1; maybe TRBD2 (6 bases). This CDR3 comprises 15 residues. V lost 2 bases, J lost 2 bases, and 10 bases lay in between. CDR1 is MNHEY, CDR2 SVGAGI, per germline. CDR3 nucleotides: TGTGCCAGCAGTTACGTCGGGAGAGCCTACAATGAGCAGTTCTTC. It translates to CASSYVGRAYNEQFF.

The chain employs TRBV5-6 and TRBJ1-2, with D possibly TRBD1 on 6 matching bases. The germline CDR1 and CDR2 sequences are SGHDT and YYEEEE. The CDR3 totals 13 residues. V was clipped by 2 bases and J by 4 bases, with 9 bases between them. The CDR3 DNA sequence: TGTGCCAGCAGCTTACAGGGTGGCTATGGCTACACCTTC. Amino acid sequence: CASSLQGGYGYTF.

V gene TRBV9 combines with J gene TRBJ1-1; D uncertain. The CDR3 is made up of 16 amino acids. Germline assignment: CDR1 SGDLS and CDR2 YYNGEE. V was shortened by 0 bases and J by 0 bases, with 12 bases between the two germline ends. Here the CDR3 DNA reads TGTGCCAGCAGCGTAGACCCGGCGGGTATGAACACTGAAGCTTTCTTT. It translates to CASSVDPAGMNTEAFF.

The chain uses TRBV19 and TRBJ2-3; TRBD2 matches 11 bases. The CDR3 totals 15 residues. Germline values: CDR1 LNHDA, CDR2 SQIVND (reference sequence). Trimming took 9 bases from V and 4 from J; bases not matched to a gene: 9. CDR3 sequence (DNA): TGTGCCAGCGGCTTAGCGGGAGGGCCTGCAGATACGCAGTATTTT. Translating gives CASGLAGGPADTQYF.

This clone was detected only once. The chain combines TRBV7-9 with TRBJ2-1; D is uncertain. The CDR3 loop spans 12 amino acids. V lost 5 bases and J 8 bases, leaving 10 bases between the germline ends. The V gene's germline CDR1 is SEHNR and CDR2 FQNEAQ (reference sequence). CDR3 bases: TGTGCCAGCAGCCCTAAAAGCTATGAGCAGTTCTTC. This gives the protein CASSPKSYEQFF.

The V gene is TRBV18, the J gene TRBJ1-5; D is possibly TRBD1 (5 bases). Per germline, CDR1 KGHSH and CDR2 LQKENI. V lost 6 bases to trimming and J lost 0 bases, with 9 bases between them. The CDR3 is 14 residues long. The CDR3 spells CASSNRISNQPQHF. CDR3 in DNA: TGTGCCAGCTCTAACAGGATTAGCAATCAGCCCCAGCATTTT.

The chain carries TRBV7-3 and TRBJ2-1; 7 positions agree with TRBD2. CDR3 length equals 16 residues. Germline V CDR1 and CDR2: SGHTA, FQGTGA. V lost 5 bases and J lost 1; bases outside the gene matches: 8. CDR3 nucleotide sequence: TGTGCCAGCAGCCCCCGGACTAGTTTGTCCTACAATGAGCAGTTCTTC. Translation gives CASSPRTSLSYNEQFF.

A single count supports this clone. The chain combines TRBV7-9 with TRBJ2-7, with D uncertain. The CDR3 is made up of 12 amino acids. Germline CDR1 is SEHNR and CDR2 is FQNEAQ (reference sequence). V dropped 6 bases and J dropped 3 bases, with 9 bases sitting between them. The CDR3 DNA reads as TGTGCCAGCAGGGCAACAGACTACGAGCAGTACTTC. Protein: CASRATDYEQYF. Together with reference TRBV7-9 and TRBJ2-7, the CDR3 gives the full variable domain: DTGVSQNPRHKITKRGQNVTFRCDPISEHNRLYWYRQTLGQGPEFLTYFQNEAQLEKSRLLSDRFSAERPKGSFSTLEIQRTEQGDSAMYLCASRATDYEQYFGPGTRLTVT.

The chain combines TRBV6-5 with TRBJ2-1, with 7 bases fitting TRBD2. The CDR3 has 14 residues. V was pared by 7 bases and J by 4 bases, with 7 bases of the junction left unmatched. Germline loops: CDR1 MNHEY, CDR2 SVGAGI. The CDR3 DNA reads TGTGCCAGCACTTCGAGCGGGGCGTACAATGAGCAGTTCTTC. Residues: CASTSSGAYNEQFF.

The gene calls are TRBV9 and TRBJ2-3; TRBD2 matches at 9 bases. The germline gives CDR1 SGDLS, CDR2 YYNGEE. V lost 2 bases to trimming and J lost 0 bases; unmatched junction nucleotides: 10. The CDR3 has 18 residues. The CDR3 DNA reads TGTGCCAGCAGCGTGTCCGCGGGGGGGACATATAGCACAGATACGCAGTATTTT. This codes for CASSVSAGGTYSTDTQYF.

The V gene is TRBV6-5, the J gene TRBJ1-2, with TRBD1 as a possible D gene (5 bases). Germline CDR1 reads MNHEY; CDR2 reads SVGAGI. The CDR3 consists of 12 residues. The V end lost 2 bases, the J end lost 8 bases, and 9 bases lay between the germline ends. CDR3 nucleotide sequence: TGTGCCAGCAGTTACCAGGGATCGGGCTACACCTTC. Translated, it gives CASSYQGSGYTF.

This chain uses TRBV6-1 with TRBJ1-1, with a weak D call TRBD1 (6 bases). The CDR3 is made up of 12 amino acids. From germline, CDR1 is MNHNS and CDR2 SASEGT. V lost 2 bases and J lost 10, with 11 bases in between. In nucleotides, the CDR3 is TGTGCCAGCAGTGAAAGGGAACAGGGAGCTTTCTTT. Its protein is CASSEREQGAFF.

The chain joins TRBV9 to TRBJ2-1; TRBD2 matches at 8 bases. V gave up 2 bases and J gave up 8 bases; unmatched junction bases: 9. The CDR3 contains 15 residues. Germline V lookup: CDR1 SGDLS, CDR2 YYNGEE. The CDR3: CASSVLAGGGDEQFF. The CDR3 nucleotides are TGTGCCAGCAGCGTGCTCGCGGGGGGCGGCGATGAGCAGTTCTTC.

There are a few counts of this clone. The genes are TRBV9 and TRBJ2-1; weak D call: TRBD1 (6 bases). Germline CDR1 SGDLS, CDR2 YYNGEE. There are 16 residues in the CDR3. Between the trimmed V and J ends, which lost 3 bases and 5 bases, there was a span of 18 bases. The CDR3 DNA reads TGTGCCAGCAGCGCGTTCCCTCGGGACACCAACAATGAGCAGTTCTTC. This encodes CASSAFPRDTNNEQFF.

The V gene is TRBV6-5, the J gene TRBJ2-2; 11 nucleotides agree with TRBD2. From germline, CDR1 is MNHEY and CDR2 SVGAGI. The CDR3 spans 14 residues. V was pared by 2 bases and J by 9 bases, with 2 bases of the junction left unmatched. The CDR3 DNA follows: TGTGCCAGCAGTTACGAGACTAGCGGGAGGGAGCTGTTTTTT. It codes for CASSYETSGRELFF.

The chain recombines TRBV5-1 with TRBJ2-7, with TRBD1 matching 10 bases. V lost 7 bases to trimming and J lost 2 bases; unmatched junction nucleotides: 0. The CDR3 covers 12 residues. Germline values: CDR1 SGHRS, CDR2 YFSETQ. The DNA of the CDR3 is TGCGCCAGCGGACAGGGGGCCTACGAGCAGTACTTC. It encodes CASGQGAYEQYF.